The T cell receptor (beta chain) described here comes from a study of T cell changes during pregnancy in multiple sclerosis. Generated by immunoSEQ multiplex PCR, the TCRdb table keeps only in-frame clones and is missing some. This table holds 12,000 or so clones, 90% to 95% found once. CDR1 is MNHEY and CDR2 is SVGAGI in the germline V gene. Unmatched junction bases numbered 4, after V lost 6 bases and J lost 2 bases. The CDR3 totals 15 residues. This receptor was identified in a female donor with multiple sclerosis, enrolled in a pregnancy study. This sample comprised CD4+ T cells from peripheral blood mononuclear cells, obtained before pregnancy. V gene TRBV6-5 combines with J gene TRBJ2-5; 12 nucleotides agree with TRBD2. The CDR3 coding sequence is TGTGCCAGCAGAACTAGCGGGGGGATTCAAGAGACCCAGTACTTC. Residues: CASRTSGGIQETQYF.